The 21 T cell receptor beta chains below all came from one sample that was sequenced in a study of cytomegalovirus exposure and HLA in healthy donors. Primers included in the PCR were 60 Vbeta and 13 Jbeta primers. Data came from immunoSEQ multiplex PCR; TCRdb stores just in-frame clones and leaves some out. The sample lists approximately 99,000 clones, 73% occurring once. Sequencing used PBMCs. Source of these receptors: a man aged 35-49 years in good health and CMV-seronegative.

V is TRBV5-1 and J is TRBJ1-5; unclear D gene. CDR1 and CDR2 (germline): SGHRS, YFSETQ. This CDR3 has 15 residues. V was trimmed by 0 bases and J by 4 bases, leaving 11 bases between them. The CDR3 DNA sequence: TGCGCCAGCAGCTTGGATATCAGTTCGAATCAGCCCCAGCATTTT. Translation gives CASSLDISSNQPQHF.

The gene calls are TRBV5-6 and TRBJ1-1; D ambiguous. The germline V gene encodes CDR1 SGHDT and CDR2 YYEEEE. The V end lost 2 bases, the J end lost 0 bases, and 5 bases lay between the germline ends. This CDR3 region has 13 residues. CDR3 coding DNA: TGTGCCAGCAGCTTATATTTGAACACTGAAGCTTTCTTT. Translated, it gives CASSLYLNTEAFF.

The V gene is TRBV7-2, the J gene TRBJ1-1, with a tentative D call TRBD1 (6 bases). The CDR3 spans 14 residues. CDR1 is SGHTA and CDR2 is FQGNSA in the germline V gene. The V gene lost 2 bases and the J gene lost 7 bases, with 14 bases spanning the gap. DNA of the CDR3: TGTGCCAGCAGCTTATTTGGGGGCGCGGGTGAAGCTTTCTTT. Translation gives CASSLFGGAGEAFF.

The chain joins TRBV7-8 to TRBJ1-3; TRBD1 matches at 9 bases. Germline V gene lookup returns CDR1 SGHVS and CDR2 FQNEAQ. The CDR3 is 15 residues long. Trimming at V came to 5 bases and at J to 2 bases, leaving 4 bases not matched to a gene. CDR3 region: CASSPGTGTGNTIYF. The CDR3 region has the DNA TGTGCCAGCAGCCCCGGGACAGGGACTGGAAACACCATATATTTT.

V usage is TRBV10-3 and J usage is TRBJ1-4; 8 positions match TRBD1. CDR3 length equals 14 residues. Germline trimming cut 6 bases from V and 1 base from J; bases unmatched to any gene: 1. Germline V CDR1 and CDR2: ENHRY, SYGVKD. The CDR3 sequence is CAISRGLTNEKLFF. The CDR3 DNA is TGTGCCATCAGCAGGGGGCTAACTAATGAAAAACTGTTTTTT.

This clone was found a few times. V usage is TRBV4-2 and J usage is TRBJ1-2, with 7 bases fitting TRBD1. V lost 8 bases, J lost 6 bases, and 18 bases stayed unmatched. The CDR3 length is 16 residues. Germline V gives CDR1 LGHNA, CDR2 YNFKEQ. CDR3 region: CASCTQTSDRVNGYTF. In nucleotides, the CDR3 is TGTGCCAGCTGCACCCAAACCTCCGACAGGGTGAATGGCTACACCTTC.

This rearrangement joins TRBV5-1 to TRBJ2-7, with D uncertain. Germline V CDR1 and CDR2: SGHRS, YFSETQ. CDR3 length: 13 amino acids. Deletions cut 1 base from V and 3 bases from J, with 8 bases between. The CDR3 protein is CASSLTGDYEQYF. CDR3 bases: TGCGCCAGCAGCTTGACCGGTGACTACGAGCAGTACTTC.

This clone has more than one count but fewer than ten. Here the CDR3 reads CASSLWTSGGVYNEQFF. In DNA, the CDR3 is TGTGCCAGCAGCTTGTGGACTAGCGGGGGGGTTTACAATGAGCAGTTCTTC. V and J are TRBV5-4 and TRBJ2-1; 15 nucleotides match TRBD2. This CDR3 has 17 amino acids. V was clipped by 1 base and J by 4 bases; unmatched bases: 3. From germline, CDR1 is SGHNT and CDR2 YYREEE (reference sequence).

This chain links TRBV5-6 with TRBJ2-3; D uncertain. V gave up 2 bases and J gave up 4 bases, with 5 bases separating them. CDR1 is SGHDT and CDR2 is YYEEEE in the germline V gene. CDR3 size: 12 residues. For the CDR3, the DNA is TGTGCCAGCAGCTTCATAGCAGATACGCAGTATTTT. It specifies CASSFIADTQYF.

V gene TRBV5-4 combines with J gene TRBJ1-2; 7 bases match TRBD1. J lost 4 bases, V lost 0 bases, and 3 bases had no gene match. Per the germline V gene, CDR1 is SGHNT and CDR2 is YYREEE (reference sequence). This CDR3 is built from 14 residues. The CDR3: CASSLDGTAYGYTF. DNA for the CDR3: TGTGCCAGCAGCTTGGATGGGACAGCCTATGGCTACACCTTC.

This clone was seen just once. V and J are TRBV18 and TRBJ1-3; TRBD1 is a possible D gene (5 bases). The CDR3 runs to 16 residues. With 3 bases removed from V and 2 bases from J, the gap between germline ends came to 14 bases. Germline assignment: CDR1 KGHSH and CDR2 LQKENI. This chain's CDR3 is CASSPTLGRAGNTIYF. CDR3 bases: TGTGCCAGCTCACCTACACTCGGCAGGGCTGGAAACACCATATATTTT.

This chain connects TRBV5-1 to TRBJ2-5, with 8 bases identical to TRBD1. CDR3 length: 14 amino acids. Germline assignment: CDR1 SGHRS and CDR2 YFSETQ. V trimming: 3 bases; J trimming: 5 bases; junction bases outside the gene matches: 6. The CDR3 bases are TGCGCCAGCAGCTCGACAGGGGAGAAGGAGACCCAGTACTTC. Amino acid sequence: CASSSTGEKETQYF.

The chain recombines TRBV7-9 with TRBJ1-2, with 9 bases that match TRBD1. Germline V gene lookup returns CDR1 SEHNR and CDR2 FQNEAQ (reference sequence). The length of the CDR3 is 16 residues. The V gene end was trimmed by 5 bases and the J gene end by 4 bases; junction bases not matched to a gene: 11. CDR3: CASSTATGGAGYGYTF. The CDR3 DNA reads TGTGCCAGCAGCACAGCAACAGGGGGCGCAGGCTATGGCTACACCTTC.

The chain uses TRBV4-1 and TRBJ2-1, with 12 bases aligning to TRBD2. The length of the CDR3 is 16 residues. V lost 1 base and J lost 8; bases outside the gene matches: 6. Germline V lookup: CDR1 MGHRA, CDR2 YSYEKL. The CDR3 DNA reads TGCGCCAGCAGCCAAGTGACTAGCGGGGGTTGGGATGAGCAGTTCTTC. Translated, it gives CASSQVTSGGWDEQFF.

This rearrangement joins TRBV6-5 to TRBJ2-2; D is unresolved. Germline V gives CDR1 MNHEY, CDR2 SVGAGI. The CDR3 loop spans 15 amino acids. V lost 0 bases and J lost 4, with 9 bases in between. The chain's CDR3 is CASSYSTPSTGELFF. The CDR3 DNA is TGTGCCAGCAGTTACTCGACTCCCTCCACCGGGGAGCTGTTTTTT.

V gene TRBV4-1 combines with J gene TRBJ2-3, with TRBD2 matching over 12 bases. CDR1 is MGHRA, CDR2 YSYEKL, per germline. V trimming: 3 bases; J trimming: 2 bases; junction bases outside the gene matches: 6. The CDR3 covers 17 residues. CDR3 region: CASSQPGLAGYTDTQYF. DNA of the CDR3: TGCGCCAGCAGCCAGCCGGGACTAGCGGGCTACACAGATACGCAGTATTTT.

The CDR3 region has the DNA TGTGCCAGCAGCTTTTCCCCAAACACTGAAGCTTTCTTT. Translation gives CASSFSPNTEAFF. The chain recombines TRBV11-2 with TRBJ1-1, with D hard to call. V was clipped by 3 bases and J by 2 bases, with 7 bases between them. The CDR3 length is 13 residues. The V gene's germline CDR1 is SGHAT and CDR2 FQNNGV.

The count of this clone is one. The chain couples TRBV5-1 to TRBJ1-2; TRBD1 agrees at 7 bases. J lost 4 bases, V lost 4 bases, and 10 bases had no gene match. Germline assignment: CDR1 SGHRS and CDR2 YFSETQ. CDR3 length equals 15 residues. In DNA, the CDR3 is TGCGCCAGCAGCCCGGATGGGACAGCCCTCTATGGCTACACCTTC. This gives the protein CASSPDGTALYGYTF.

This chain connects TRBV6-5 to TRBJ1-1, with TRBD1 as a possible D gene (5 bases). Trimming pared 6 bases from V and 8 bases from J, leaving 19 bases between. The CDR3 is made up of 14 amino acids. Germline lookup yields CDR1 MNHEY and CDR2 SVGAGI. The CDR3 spells CASRLGTVTLEAFF. The CDR3 DNA reads as TGTGCCAGCAGACTTGGGACTGTTACTCTCGAAGCTTTCTTT.

The chain links TRBV7-3 to TRBJ1-2, with D perhaps TRBD1 (6 bases). CDR3 size: 15 residues. Trimming took 2 bases from V and 3 from J, leaving 13 bases between them. Germline V CDR1 and CDR2: SGHTA, FQGTGA. Here the CDR3 reads CASSLAGGGHYGYTF. The CDR3 nucleotides read TGTGCCAGCAGCTTAGCGGGGGGCGGGCACTATGGCTACACCTTC.

The chain links TRBV2 to TRBJ2-5; no clear D. Looked up from germline, CDR1 is SNHLY and CDR2 is FYNNEI. CDR3 length: 15 residues. With 2 bases removed from V and 1 base from J, the gap between germline ends came to 11 bases. The chain's CDR3 is CASSERRLIQETQYF. As DNA, the CDR3 is TGTGCCAGCAGTGAACGGCGGCTAATCCAAGAGACCCAGTACTTC.